Described below is a single T cell receptor beta chain sequence and its context. Its antigen is still unknown. This entry comes from a study of CD8+ T cells in alopecia areata. The study's findings and limits: Many expanded lesional clones persisted in scalp and blood during tofacitinib treatment. Scalp sequencing also captures normal skin's resident alphabeta T cells.

The ends were cut back, 2 bases at V and 5 bases at J, with 14 bases in the middle. Germline V CDR1 and CDR2: GTSNPN, SVGIG (reference sequence). This CDR3 has 14 amino acids. Isolated RNA was reverse transcribed into cDNA used as the sequencing template. Generated by immunoSEQ multiplex PCR, the TCRdb table keeps only in-frame clones and is missing some. The sample shows some 220,000 clones, about three fifths of them seen only once. Indicated treatment: oral pan-JAK inhibitor, 5-10 mg twice daily. Researchers picked out CD4+ and CD8+ T cells from PBMCs by sorting. The clonotype comes from a human donor with alopecia areata. Sequencing was performed on CD4+ T cells sorted from blood, taken at week 4, from a patient treated with tofacitinib. The V gene is TRBV30, the J gene TRBJ2-3, with D unclear. The CDR3 bases are TGTGCCTGGAGTACGAGCAGATCGAAAGATACGCAGTATTTT. Translation: CAWSTSRSKDTQYF.